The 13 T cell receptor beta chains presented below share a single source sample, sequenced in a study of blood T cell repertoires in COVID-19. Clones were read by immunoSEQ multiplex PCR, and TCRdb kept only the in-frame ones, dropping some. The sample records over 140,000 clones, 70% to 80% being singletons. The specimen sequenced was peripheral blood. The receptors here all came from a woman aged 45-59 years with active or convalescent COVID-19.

CDR3 residues: CAIRRTGEDTEAFF. The CDR3 region has the DNA TGTGCCATCAGGAGGACAGGGGAGGACACTGAAGCTTTCTTT. V and J are TRBV10-3 and TRBJ1-1, with 9 bases that match TRBD1. Germline assignment: CDR1 ENHRY and CDR2 SYGVKD. The CDR3 runs to 14 residues. The junction had 5 bases not matched to a gene; V was cut back by 6 bases and J by 3 bases.

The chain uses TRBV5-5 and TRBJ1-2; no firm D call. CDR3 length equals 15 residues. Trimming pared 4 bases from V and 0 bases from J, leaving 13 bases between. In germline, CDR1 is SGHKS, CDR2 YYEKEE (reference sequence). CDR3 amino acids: CASSLGGPSNYGYTF. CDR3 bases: TGTGCCAGCAGCCTTGGAGGGCCCTCTAACTATGGCTACACCTTC.

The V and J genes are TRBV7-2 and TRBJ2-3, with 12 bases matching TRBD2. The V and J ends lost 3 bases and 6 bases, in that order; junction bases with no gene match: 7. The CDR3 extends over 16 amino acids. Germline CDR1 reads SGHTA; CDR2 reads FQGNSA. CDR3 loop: CASSFGTSGPQDTQYF. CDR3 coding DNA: TGTGCCAGCAGCTTCGGGACTAGCGGGCCACAGGATACGCAGTATTTT.

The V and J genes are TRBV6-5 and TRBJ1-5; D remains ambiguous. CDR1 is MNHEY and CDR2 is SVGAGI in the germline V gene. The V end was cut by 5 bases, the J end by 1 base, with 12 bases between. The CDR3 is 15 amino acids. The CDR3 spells CASSPQPWSNQPQHF. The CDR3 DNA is TGTGCCAGCAGTCCACAGCCGTGGAGCAATCAGCCCCAGCATTTT.

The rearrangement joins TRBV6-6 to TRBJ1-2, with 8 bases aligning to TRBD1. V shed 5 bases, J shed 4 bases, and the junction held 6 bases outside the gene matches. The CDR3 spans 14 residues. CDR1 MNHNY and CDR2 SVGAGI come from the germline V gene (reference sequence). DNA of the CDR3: TGTGCCAGCAGTGCTGGACAGGGTACCTATGGCTACACCTTC. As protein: CASSAGQGTYGYTF.

The CDR3 is CASSSLPGTGLGEQYF. The DNA for the CDR3 is TGTGCCAGCAGCTCCCTTCCCGGGACAGGGTTGGGAGAGCAGTACTTC. The chain couples TRBV11-3 to TRBJ2-7; 9 positions agree with TRBD1. Germline V gene lookup returns CDR1 SGHNT and CDR2 YENEEA. The CDR3 spans 16 residues. Losses at the gene ends were 4 bases for V and 7 bases for J; bases not matched to a gene: 14.

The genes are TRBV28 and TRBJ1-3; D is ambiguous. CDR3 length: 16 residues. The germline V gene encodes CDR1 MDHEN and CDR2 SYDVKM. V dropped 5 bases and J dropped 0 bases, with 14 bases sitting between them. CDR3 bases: TGTGCCAGCAGTCCCCCTAACAGAGCCTCTGGAAACACCATATATTTT. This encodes CASSPPNRASGNTIYF.

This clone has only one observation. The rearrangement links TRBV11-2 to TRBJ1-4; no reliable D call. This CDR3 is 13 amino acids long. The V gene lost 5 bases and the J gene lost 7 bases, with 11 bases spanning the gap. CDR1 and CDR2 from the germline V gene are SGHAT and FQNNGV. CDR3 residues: CASSPARPEKLFF. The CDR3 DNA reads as TGTGCCAGCAGCCCTGCGCGGCCTGAAAAACTGTTTTTT.

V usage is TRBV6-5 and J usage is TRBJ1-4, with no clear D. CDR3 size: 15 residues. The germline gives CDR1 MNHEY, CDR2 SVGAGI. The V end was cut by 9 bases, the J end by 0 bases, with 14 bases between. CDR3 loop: CARQRTPATNEKLFF. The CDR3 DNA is TGTGCCAGACAACGGACTCCCGCAACTAATGAAAAACTGTTTTTT.

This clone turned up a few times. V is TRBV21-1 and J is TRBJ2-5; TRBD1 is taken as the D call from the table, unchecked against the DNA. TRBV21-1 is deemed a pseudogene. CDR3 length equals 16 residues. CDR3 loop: CASSTRRTGYQETQYF. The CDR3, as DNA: TGTGCCAGCAGCACCCGCCGGACAGGGTACCAAGAGACCCAGTACTTC.

The DNA of the CDR3 is TGTGCCAGCAGCTTAGAGAAGGGGTACAATGAGCAGTTCTTC. The encoded protein is CASSLEKGYNEQFF. The chain recombines TRBV7-8 with TRBJ2-1; tentatively, D is TRBD1 (5 bases). V was trimmed by 1 base and J by 4 bases, leaving 8 bases between them. Germline V CDR1 and CDR2: SGHVS, FQNEAQ. CDR3 length: 14 amino acids.

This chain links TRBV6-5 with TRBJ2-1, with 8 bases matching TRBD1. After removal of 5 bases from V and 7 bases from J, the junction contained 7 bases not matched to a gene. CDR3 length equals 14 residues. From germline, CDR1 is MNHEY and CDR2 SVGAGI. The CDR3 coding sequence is TGTGCCAGCAGTACGGACAGGGACCTGAATGAGCAGTTCTTC. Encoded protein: CASSTDRDLNEQFF.

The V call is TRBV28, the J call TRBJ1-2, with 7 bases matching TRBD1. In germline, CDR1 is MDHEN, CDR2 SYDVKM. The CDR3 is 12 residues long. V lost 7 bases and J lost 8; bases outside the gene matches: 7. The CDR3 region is CASTDRAGGYTF. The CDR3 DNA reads TGTGCCAGCACTGACAGGGCGGGAGGCTACACCTTC.